A selection of T cell receptor beta chains follows, all from one sample in a study of T-cell reconstitution after alpha-beta-depleted transplantation in children. MiXCR was run by TCRdb on the PCR reads, yielding one entry per CDR3 protein. The table shows 640,000 or so distinct CDR3 sequences, with roughly 17% occurring only once. Sequencing used PBMCs from the stem cell graft donor, obtained from the stem cell graft. These receptors were obtained from a human donor who donated a stem cell graft to a child with acute myeloid leukemia. Each CDR3 is given with its conserved first and last residue. The D gene is left open where the match is weak. Size is omitted from some rows. Given values are once, few, many or a class for expanded clones.

CDR3 length: 15
clone size: .
V gene: TRBV5-1
J gene: TRBJ2-2
D gene: .
CDR3 protein: CASSLGVLGPGELFF
CDR3 DNA: TGCGCCAGCAGCTTGGGCGTCCTAGGCCCCGGGGAGCTGTTTTTT

CDR3 length: 15
clone size: .
V gene: TRBV5-6
J gene: TRBJ1-2
D gene: .
CDR3 protein: CASSLANGATYGYTF
CDR3 DNA: TGTGCCAGCAGCTTGGCCAACGGGGCGACCTATGGCTACACCTTC

CDR3 length: 17
clone size: few
V gene: TRBV12-3/TRBV12-4
J gene: TRBJ2-1
D gene: TRBD2
CDR3 protein: CASSLALRGGAGNEQFF
CDR3 DNA: TGTGCCAGCAGTTTAGCCCTCCGCGGGGGGGCCGGTAATGAGCAGTTCTTC

CDR3 length: 14
clone size: .
V gene: TRBV20-1
J gene: TRBJ2-1
D gene: TRBD2
CDR3 protein: CSARASPGLYEQFF
CDR3 DNA: TGCAGTGCCCGAGCCTCTCCGGGACTATATGAGCAGTTCTTC

CDR3 length: 16
clone size: .
V gene: TRBV4-3
J gene: TRBJ1-4
D gene: .
CDR3 protein: CASSLGAGGLNEKLFF
CDR3 DNA: TGCGCCAGCAGCCTAGGGGCCGGAGGACTTAATGAAAAACTGTTTTTT

CDR3 length: 16
clone size: many
V gene: TRBV10-3
J gene: TRBJ1-3
D gene: .
CDR3 protein: CAISPPGTSSGNTIYF
CDR3 DNA: TGTGCCATCAGTCCTCCCGGGACCTCCTCTGGAAACACCATATATTTT

CDR3 length: 16
clone size: once
V gene: TRBV4-1
J gene: TRBJ2-5
D gene: TRBD2
CDR3 protein: CASSLLNGGTRETQYF
CDR3 DNA: TGCGCCAGCAGCCTCCTTAACGGGGGGACCAGGGAGACCCAGTACTTC

CDR3 length: 13
clone size: .
V gene: TRBV29-1
J gene: TRBJ1-1
D gene: .
CDR3 protein: CSAEGHPNTEAFF
CDR3 DNA: TGCAGCGCTGAGGGACACCCGAACACTGAAGCTTTCTTT

CDR3 length: 14
clone size: many
V gene: TRBV20-1
J gene: TRBJ2-3
D gene: .
CDR3 protein: CSALGALSTDTQYF
CDR3 DNA: TGCAGTGCCTTGGGGGCCCTAAGCACAGATACGCAGTATTTT

CDR3 length: 17
clone size: many
V gene: TRBV20-1
J gene: TRBJ2-7
D gene: TRBD2
CDR3 protein: CSVLTSGGVDSSYEQYF
CDR3 DNA: TGCAGTGTCCTGACTAGCGGGGGGGTTGATAGCTCCTACGAGCAGTACTTC

CDR3 length: 15
clone size: many
V gene: TRBV7-2
J gene: TRBJ2-5
D gene: TRBD1
CDR3 protein: CASSVTGGYQETQYF
CDR3 DNA: TGTGCCAGCAGCGTAACAGGGGGTTACCAAGAGACCCAGTACTTC

CDR3 length: 18
clone size: .
V gene: TRBV4-3
J gene: TRBJ2-1
D gene: .
CDR3 protein: CASSQEWSGRDLYNEQFF
CDR3 DNA: TGCGCCAGCAGCCAAGAATGGTCAGGGCGGGACCTCTACAATGAGCAGTTCTTC

CDR3 length: 14
clone size: .
V gene: TRBV28
J gene: TRBJ1-4
D gene: .
CDR3 protein: CASQNPSSDEKLFF
CDR3 DNA: TGTGCCAGCCAAAACCCATCCTCCGATGAAAAACTGTTTTTT

CDR3 length: 18
clone size: .
V gene: TRBV11-2
J gene: TRBJ2-7
D gene: TRBD2
CDR3 protein: CASSLGGRGIKSSYEQYF
CDR3 DNA: TGTGCCAGCAGCTTAGGTGGGCGGGGGATCAAATCCTCCTACGAGCAGTACTTC

CDR3 length: 16
clone size: .
V gene: TRBV5-8
J gene: TRBJ2-7
D gene: .
CDR3 protein: CASSLSGHKGPYEQYF
CDR3 DNA: TGTGCCAGCAGCTTGTCCGGACACAAGGGCCCCTACGAGCAGTACTTC

CDR3 length: 16
clone size: few
V gene: TRBV12-3/TRBV12-4
J gene: TRBJ2-2
D gene: TRBD2
CDR3 protein: CASRRTSVSNTGELFF
CDR3 DNA: TGTGCCAGCAGACGGACTAGCGTCTCGAACACCGGGGAGCTGTTTTTT

CDR3 length: 18
clone size: few
V gene: TRBV24-1
J gene: TRBJ2-3
D gene: TRBD2
CDR3 protein: CATSDSRTSGGATDTQYF
CDR3 DNA: TGTGCCACCAGTGATTCCCGGACTAGCGGGGGGGCAACAGATACGCAGTATTTT

CDR3 length: 16
clone size: many
V gene: TRBV20-1
J gene: TRBJ1-6
D gene: TRBD1
CDR3 protein: CSARDGGTAVSSPLHF
CDR3 DNA: TGCAGTGCTAGAGATGGGGGGACAGCCGTCTCGTCACCCCTCCACTTT

CDR3 length: 15
clone size: .
V gene: TRBV7-9
J gene: TRBJ2-1
D gene: .
CDR3 protein: CASSPPLRTLEEQFF
CDR3 DNA: TGTGCCAGCAGCCCCCCCCTTCGGACATTGGAAGAGCAGTTCTTC

CDR3 length: 14
clone size: .
V gene: TRBV11-2
J gene: TRBJ2-1
D gene: .
CDR3 protein: CASSFFVSYNEQFF
CDR3 DNA: TGTGCCAGCAGCTTCTTTGTCAGTTACAATGAGCAGTTCTTC

CDR3 length: 15
clone size: .
V gene: TRBV5-5
J gene: TRBJ1-1
D gene: .
CDR3 protein: CASSHLGGSSTEAFF
CDR3 DNA: TGTGCCAGCAGCCACCTGGGCGGTTCGTCCACTGAAGCTTTCTTT

CDR3 length: 15
clone size: few
V gene: TRBV24-1
J gene: TRBJ2-1
D gene: .
CDR3 protein: CATSDPRGPYNEQFF
CDR3 DNA: TGTGCCACCAGTGACCCTCGGGGGCCCTACAATGAGCAGTTCTTC

CDR3 length: 15
clone size: .
V gene: TRBV19
J gene: TRBJ2-1
D gene: TRBD2
CDR3 protein: CASSNLAGRYNEQFF
CDR3 DNA: TGTGCCAGTAGCAACCTAGCGGGGCGATACAATGAGCAGTTCTTC

CDR3 length: 13
clone size: many
V gene: TRBV12-3/TRBV12-4
J gene: TRBJ2-7
D gene: .
CDR3 protein: CASSLEVAYEQYF
CDR3 DNA: TGTGCCAGCAGTTTAGAAGTAGCATACGAGCAGTACTTC

CDR3 length: 13
clone size: few
V gene: TRBV12-3/TRBV12-4
J gene: TRBJ2-7
D gene: .
CDR3 protein: CASTRDLSYEQYF
CDR3 DNA: TGTGCCAGCACCCGGGACCTATCCTACGAGCAGTACTTC

CDR3 length: 13
clone size: many
V gene: TRBV6-5
J gene: TRBJ2-2
D gene: .
CDR3 protein: CASSYYSTGELFF
CDR3 DNA: TGTGCCAGCAGTTACTACTCAACCGGGGAGCTGTTTTTT

CDR3 length: 15
clone size: .
V gene: TRBV7-9
J gene: TRBJ1-5
D gene: .
CDR3 protein: CASSLWGEDNQPQHF
CDR3 DNA: TGTGCCAGCAGCTTATGGGGGGAGGATAATCAGCCCCAGCATTTT

CDR3 length: 13
clone size: many
V gene: TRBV20-1
J gene: TRBJ2-3
D gene: .
CDR3 protein: CSATDWGTDMQYF
CDR3 DNA: TGCAGTGCTACTGACTGGGGCACAGATATGCAGTATTTT

CDR3 length: 13
clone size: many
V gene: TRBV20-1
J gene: TRBJ2-2
D gene: .
CDR3 protein: CSAREPARGELFF
CDR3 DNA: TGCAGTGCTAGAGAACCTGCCCGCGGGGAGCTGTTTTTT

CDR3 length: 15
clone size: few
V gene: TRBV12-3/TRBV12-4
J gene: TRBJ2-2
D gene: TRBD2
CDR3 protein: CASSLRGASTGELFF
CDR3 DNA: TGTGCCAGCAGTTTGCGGGGGGCTTCCACCGGGGAGCTGTTTTTT

CDR3 length: 14
clone size: .
V gene: TRBV7-9
J gene: TRBJ1-2
D gene: .
CDR3 protein: CASSLSGTVDGYTF
CDR3 DNA: TGTGCCAGCAGCTTATCCGGGACGGTCGATGGCTACACCTTC

CDR3 length: 12
clone size: many
V gene: TRBV20-1
J gene: TRBJ1-6
D gene: .
CDR3 protein: CSATRQNSPLHF
CDR3 DNA: TGCAGTGCTACCCGACAGAATTCACCCCTCCACTTT

CDR3 length: 15
clone size: .
V gene: TRBV9
J gene: TRBJ1-5
D gene: .
CDR3 protein: CASSGEGQINQPQHF
CDR3 DNA: TGTGCCAGCAGCGGAGAAGGGCAGATAAATCAGCCCCAGCATTTT

CDR3 length: 15
clone size: few
V gene: TRBV15
J gene: TRBJ1-5
D gene: .
CDR3 protein: CATSRGTTSNQPQHF
CDR3 DNA: TGTGCCACCAGCAGGGGAACTACCAGCAATCAGCCCCAGCATTTT

CDR3 length: 15
clone size: .
V gene: TRBV12-3/TRBV12-4
J gene: TRBJ2-5
D gene: TRBD1
CDR3 protein: CASSFSGQGKETQYF
CDR3 DNA: TGTGCCAGCAGTTTCTCCGGACAGGGAAAAGAGACCCAGTACTTC

CDR3 length: 13
clone size: many
V gene: TRBV7-9
J gene: TRBJ2-7
D gene: .
CDR3 protein: CASSLRAPYEQYF
CDR3 DNA: TGTGCCAGCAGCTTAAGGGCACCCTACGAGCAGTACTTC

CDR3 length: 15
clone size: .
V gene: TRBV6-2/TRBV6-3
J gene: TRBJ2-7
D gene: TRBD1
CDR3 protein: CASSPQGQGRHEQYF
CDR3 DNA: TGTGCCAGCAGTCCCCAAGGACAGGGGAGACACGAGCAGTACTTC

CDR3 length: 14
clone size: .
V gene: TRBV6-1
J gene: TRBJ2-3
D gene: .
CDR3 protein: CASKSERYTDTQYF
CDR3 DNA: TGTGCCAGCAAAAGCGAGCGGTACACAGATACGCAGTATTTT

CDR3 length: 13
clone size: many
V gene: TRBV10-3
J gene: TRBJ2-1
D gene: .
CDR3 protein: CAISVGGPNEQFF
CDR3 DNA: TGTGCCATCAGTGTAGGAGGGCCCAATGAGCAGTTCTTC

CDR3 length: 12
clone size: .
V gene: TRBV6-5
J gene: TRBJ2-1
D gene: TRBD1
CDR3 protein: CASSLDRVKKFF
CDR3 DNA: TGTGCCAGCAGTCTAGACAGGGTTAAGAAGTTCTTC

CDR3 length: 14
clone size: .
V gene: TRBV12-3/TRBV12-4
J gene: TRBJ1-3
D gene: .
CDR3 protein: CASSQGFPGNTIYF
CDR3 DNA: TGTGCCAGCAGTCAGGGTTTTCCTGGAAACACCATATATTTT

CDR3 length: 14
clone size: many
V gene: TRBV7-9
J gene: TRBJ2-1
D gene: .
CDR3 protein: CASSSSTSPWEQFF
CDR3 DNA: TGTGCCAGCAGCTCTTCGACCTCGCCGTGGGAGCAGTTCTTC